What follows is one T cell receptor beta chain and its context. Its antigen is currently not known. Per-base quality was not reported, and no clone a single base away is much larger than it. Participants in the prospective study were aged roughly 18 to 100 years, lived in more than 20 United States geographic areas, and enrolled through a virtual design. In the prospective study, cohorts were assigned on the basis of participant-reported clinical history obtained from a screening survey and a study questionnaire. In the prospective study, mobile phlebotomists collected whole blood, serum and a nasopharyngeal or oropharyngeal swab from each participant. Prospective study participants could optionally give additional blood draws and questionnaires over an approximately two-month period. Blood samples from the prospective study were shipped frozen or at room temperature prior to DNA extraction. The source of the sample is a study of blood T cell repertoires in COVID-19 (dated by TCRdb to 2018 to 2020). A note on the overall study: Collaborator samples came from the United States, Italy and Spain and covered acute and convalescent phases of COVID-19. Nearly every sample came with metadata listing a de-identified subject ID, COVID-19 status, age in years and sex. Deeply sampled blood TCRbeta repertoires from subjects exposed to, actively infected with, or recovered from COVID-19 were included in the dataset. A freely available public database, intended as a resource for researchers studying the immune response to SARS-CoV-2, is where the repertoires were released. Where available, HLA class I and class II types were taken from metadata supplied by the sample provider and were not determined by assay-based typing. The samples were drawn from two sources: the first 160 participants of the ongoing ImmuneRACE study, and fewer than 1,500 subjects contributed by 6 global collaborators. The prospective study material was composed of cDNA or gDNA derived from T cells, B-cell-depleted T cells, or PBMCs. The research as a whole found: The quantity of clinical and demographic metadata differed by source and by participant and was supplied without curation.

TCRbeta CDR3 regions were amplified from genomic DNA using the immunoSEQ Assay, a bias-controlled multiplex PCR. Turning to the authors' computational methods: Within the assay, amplification of reference gene primers was used to estimate how many nucleated cells each sample contained. To quantify the absolute abundance of each unique TCRbeta CDR3 rearrangement, sequence reads were collapsed and filtered. For each sample, productive Simpson clonality was calculated as the square root of Simpson's diversity index across productive rearrangements. Held by TCRdb, this immuneACCESS table contains in-frame sequences only and omits some clones. Under half of the omission traces to an unresolved V gene where checked; the cause of the rest is unknown. The V and J calls and the clone size are those of that table, but D and trimming were determined from the DNA. The sample table records 400,000 to 550,000 clones; about 85% of these occur just once. The leading ten clones occupy under 2% of the sample.

The TCR sequence derives from a young woman with acute COVID-19. The sample comprised PBMCs or T cells enriched from blood (not recorded which).

The CDR3 here reads CSASQQGADYGYTF. The DNA sequence follows: TGCAGTGCTAGTCAGCAGGGCGCGGACTATGGCTACACCTTC. The chain joins TRBV20-1 to TRBJ1-2; 5 matching bases give a weak D call of TRBD1. The CDR3 measures 14 amino acids from cysteine to phenylalanine. Left in the record is the CDR3 DNA by itself, 42 bases read in frame from the first base. The junction shows trimming of 3 bases on V and 3 bases on J, plus 14 bases between the germline ends. As encoded in the germline V gene (reference sequence), CDR1 is DFQATT while CDR2 is SNEGSKA.